These T cell receptor beta chains were read from a single sample in a study of blood T cell repertoires in COVID-19. TCRdb keeps only in-frame clones here, not all; method: immunoSEQ multiplex PCR. The table records tens of thousands of clones, 70% to 90% of them present only once. The sample taken for sequencing was peripheral blood. The receptors shown here come from a man aged 55 to 69 with acute or convalescent COVID-19. Both conserved end residues are part of each CDR3. Each record gives: V gene, D gene, clone size, J gene, CDR3 DNA, CDR3 protein. A D gene is named only where the DNA matches it firmly. For some rows the clone size is stated as once, few or many, or as a class when expanded; others skip it.

V gene: TRBV18
D gene: -
clone size: -
J gene: TRBJ2-7
CDR3 DNA: TGTGCCAGCTCACCCGCTGACAGCTCTCGCGAGCAGTACTTC
CDR3 protein: CASSPADSSREQYF

V gene: TRBV5-1
D gene: -
clone size: -
J gene: TRBJ1-2
CDR3 DNA: TGCGCCAGCAGCTATCAGGGGTTGAATGGCTACACCTTC
CDR3 protein: CASSYQGLNGYTF

V gene: TRBV7-2
D gene: TRBD2
clone size: -
J gene: TRBJ2-3
CDR3 DNA: TGTGCCAGCAGCTTAGGCTCGGGCGGGGGGGCAACAGATACGCAGTATTTT
CDR3 protein: CASSLGSGGGATDTQYF

V gene: TRBV24-1
D gene: -
clone size: -
J gene: TRBJ2-4
CDR3 DNA: TGTGCCACCAGTGATCCTGGTGAGACTACAAACATTCAGTACTTC
CDR3 protein: CATSDPGETTNIQYF

V gene: TRBV11-2
D gene: -
clone size: -
J gene: TRBJ1-2
CDR3 DNA: TGTGCCAGCAGCTTAGGGGGAGGGACCACTTATGGCTACACCTTC
CDR3 protein: CASSLGGGTTYGYTF

V gene: TRBV14
D gene: -
clone size: -
J gene: TRBJ1-2
CDR3 DNA: TGTGCCAGCAGCCCCCAAGACTTGGGCTACACCTTC
CDR3 protein: CASSPQDLGYTF

V gene: TRBV12-3/TRBV12-4
D gene: -
clone size: -
J gene: TRBJ2-1
CDR3 DNA: TGTGCCAGCAGTTTGAACTCCGGTGGGCAGTTCTTC
CDR3 protein: CASSLNSGGQFF

V gene: TRBV12-5
D gene: -
clone size: -
J gene: TRBJ1-3
CDR3 DNA: TGTGCTAGTGGTTTGGGAACCAGGTTCCGAAACACCATATATTTT
CDR3 protein: CASGLGTRFRNTIYF

V gene: TRBV11-1
D gene: -
clone size: -
J gene: TRBJ1-1
CDR3 DNA: TGTGCCAGCAGCTTAGGAGTGCGGAAGGACACTGAAGCTTTCTTT
CDR3 protein: CASSLGVRKDTEAFF

V gene: TRBV7-2
D gene: -
clone size: -
J gene: TRBJ1-3
CDR3 DNA: TGTGCCAGCAGCTTGGCGCCGCGGGGAAACACCATATATTTT
CDR3 protein: CASSLAPRGNTIYF

V gene: TRBV5-4
D gene: TRBD2
clone size: -
J gene: TRBJ2-3
CDR3 DNA: TGTGCCAGCAGCTACAAAGCGGGGTCTCCAGATACGCAGTATTTT
CDR3 protein: CASSYKAGSPDTQYF

V gene: TRBV4-1
D gene: TRBD2
clone size: -
J gene: TRBJ2-2
CDR3 DNA: TGCGCCAGCAGCCAATCCGGGGGGAAAAACACCGGGGAGCTGTTTTTT
CDR3 protein: CASSQSGGKNTGELFF

V gene: TRBV29-1
D gene: TRBD1
clone size: -
J gene: TRBJ2-1
CDR3 DNA: TGCAGCGTTTTCGGACAGGGGGCGCGTACTGAGCAGTTCTTC
CDR3 protein: CSVFGQGARTEQFF

V gene: TRBV3-1/TRBV3-2
D gene: -
clone size: -
J gene: TRBJ1-1
CDR3 DNA: TGTGCCAGCAGCCAAGATTGGGGGGGCACTGAAGCTTTCTTT
CDR3 protein: CASSQDWGGTEAFF

V gene: TRBV7-2
D gene: -
clone size: few
J gene: TRBJ2-5
CDR3 DNA: TGTGCCAGCAGCCGAGGTATACAAGAGACCCAGTACTTC
CDR3 protein: CASSRGIQETQYF

V gene: TRBV2
D gene: TRBD1
clone size: -
J gene: TRBJ1-2
CDR3 DNA: TGTGCCAGCAGTGTCGGACAGGGCCGCTATGGCTACACCTTC
CDR3 protein: CASSVGQGRYGYTF

V gene: TRBV7-2
D gene: -
clone size: -
J gene: TRBJ1-3
CDR3 DNA: TGTGCCAGCAGCTTAGCCACTGGAAACACCATATATTTT
CDR3 protein: CASSLATGNTIYF

V gene: TRBV2
D gene: -
clone size: -
J gene: TRBJ2-3
CDR3 DNA: TGTGCCAGCAGCTTGGGAGGCTCTAGCACAGATACGCAGTATTTT
CDR3 protein: CASSLGGSSTDTQYF

V gene: TRBV6-2/TRBV6-3
D gene: -
clone size: -
J gene: TRBJ1-6
CDR3 DNA: TGTGCCAGCGGCCAGGGGTCCTATAATTCACCCCTCCACTTT
CDR3 protein: CASGQGSYNSPLHF

V gene: TRBV7-2
D gene: TRBD2
clone size: -
J gene: TRBJ2-3
CDR3 DNA: TGTGCCAGCAGATATGGACTAGCGGTAGATACGCAGTATTTT
CDR3 protein: CASRYGLAVDTQYF

V gene: TRBV12-5
D gene: TRBD2
clone size: -
J gene: TRBJ2-3
CDR3 DNA: TGTGCTAGTGGAGGACTAGCGGGGGAGGGTGATACGCAGTATTTT
CDR3 protein: CASGGLAGEGDTQYF

V gene: TRBV7-2
D gene: -
clone size: -
J gene: TRBJ2-4
CDR3 DNA: TGTGCCAGCAGAAAAACAGGGGGGGATAACATTCAGTACTTC
CDR3 protein: CASRKTGGDNIQYF

V gene: TRBV9
D gene: TRBD1
clone size: -
J gene: TRBJ1-3
CDR3 DNA: TGTGCCAGCAGCGTAGATCTGAGGACAGGGGACTCTGGAAACACCATATATTTT
CDR3 protein: CASSVDLRTGDSGNTIYF

V gene: TRBV2
D gene: -
clone size: once
J gene: TRBJ1-4
CDR3 DNA: TGTGCCAGCTTACCACAGGGTGTCTATGAAAAACTGTTTTTT
CDR3 protein: CASLPQGVYEKLFF

V gene: TRBV3-1/TRBV3-2
D gene: TRBD2
clone size: -
J gene: TRBJ2-3
CDR3 DNA: TGTGCCAGCAGCCAATCTAGCGGGGGGGCCTCAGATACGCAGTATTTT
CDR3 protein: CASSQSSGGASDTQYF

V gene: TRBV19
D gene: TRBD1
clone size: -
J gene: TRBJ2-7
CDR3 DNA: TGTGCCAGTAGGGCGGGACAGGGCAACTACGAGCAGTACTTC
CDR3 protein: CASRAGQGNYEQYF

V gene: TRBV9
D gene: -
clone size: -
J gene: TRBJ2-2
CDR3 DNA: TGTGCCAGCAGCGTAGAAGGGGTGTCCGGGGAGCTGTTTTTT
CDR3 protein: CASSVEGVSGELFF

V gene: TRBV6-5
D gene: TRBD1
clone size: -
J gene: TRBJ1-1
CDR3 DNA: TGTGCCAGCAGAAACCAGGGACAGGGGGCCACTGAAGCTTTCTTT
CDR3 protein: CASRNQGQGATEAFF

V gene: TRBV18
D gene: -
clone size: -
J gene: TRBJ1-2
CDR3 DNA: TGTGCCAGCTCCCCAGGCGCGGTTAACTATGGCTACACCTTC
CDR3 protein: CASSPGAVNYGYTF

V gene: TRBV24-1
D gene: TRBD1
clone size: -
J gene: TRBJ1-1
CDR3 DNA: TGTGCCACCAGTGATGGGGATGACAGGGGCTCTGAAGCTTTCTTT
CDR3 protein: CATSDGDDRGSEAFF

V gene: TRBV30
D gene: -
clone size: once
J gene: TRBJ2-3
CDR3 DNA: TGTGCCTCAGACGGGGAGCCAGATACGCAGTATTTT
CDR3 protein: CASDGEPDTQYF

V gene: TRBV4-3
D gene: -
clone size: -
J gene: TRBJ1-3
CDR3 DNA: TGCGCCAGCAGCCGCGGCCCCAGCAACCCCTCTGGAAACACCATATATTTT
CDR3 protein: CASSRGPSNPSGNTIYF

V gene: TRBV11-2
D gene: -
clone size: -
J gene: TRBJ1-3
CDR3 DNA: TGTGCCAGCAGCTTTCTGCCCGGCTCTGGAAACACCATATATTTT
CDR3 protein: CASSFLPGSGNTIYF

V gene: TRBV15
D gene: TRBD1
clone size: once
J gene: TRBJ2-5
CDR3 DNA: TGTGCCACCAGCAGAGATCATGGACAGGGAGAGACCCAGTACTTC
CDR3 protein: CATSRDHGQGETQYF

V gene: TRBV27
D gene: TRBD1
clone size: -
J gene: TRBJ2-7
CDR3 DNA: TGTGCCAGCAGTATTAACCCGGGACAGGGGGGTTACGAGCAGTACTTC
CDR3 protein: CASSINPGQGGYEQYF

V gene: TRBV5-1
D gene: -
clone size: -
J gene: TRBJ2-7
CDR3 DNA: TGCGCCAGCAGCTTGCACAGGGGGGGTCAGGACGAGCAGTACTTC
CDR3 protein: CASSLHRGGQDEQYF

V gene: TRBV28
D gene: TRBD1
clone size: -
J gene: TRBJ1-1
CDR3 DNA: TGTGCCAGCAGCCTCGGGACAACCGGGACAGCCGTGGCTTTCTTT
CDR3 protein: CASSLGTTGTAVAFF

V gene: TRBV4-2
D gene: -
clone size: -
J gene: TRBJ2-7
CDR3 DNA: TGTGCCAGCAGCCAGGGGAGCTCCTACGAGCAGTACTTC
CDR3 protein: CASSQGSSYEQYF

V gene: TRBV6-5
D gene: TRBD1
clone size: -
J gene: TRBJ2-3
CDR3 DNA: TGTGCCAGCTGCCGGGACAGGGGGCAAGATACGCAGTATTTT
CDR3 protein: CASCRDRGQDTQYF

V gene: TRBV28
D gene: -
clone size: -
J gene: TRBJ2-2
CDR3 DNA: TGTGCCAGTTGGACTGCGAACACCGGGGAGCTGTTTTTT
CDR3 protein: CASWTANTGELFF

V gene: TRBV6-6
D gene: TRBD1
clone size: -
J gene: TRBJ1-5
CDR3 DNA: TGTGCCAGCAGTCGACAGGGTGGGAGCAATCAGCCCCAGCATTTT
CDR3 protein: CASSRQGGSNQPQHF

V gene: TRBV4-3
D gene: -
clone size: -
J gene: TRBJ2-5
CDR3 DNA: TGCGCCAGCAAAGGGGGGGCCGGGGAGACCCAGTACTTC
CDR3 protein: CASKGGAGETQYF

V gene: TRBV7-8
D gene: TRBD1
clone size: -
J gene: TRBJ2-7
CDR3 DNA: TGTGCCAGCAGCTTAGGGACAGGGGCCAACGAGCAGTACTTC
CDR3 protein: CASSLGTGANEQYF

V gene: TRBV7-2
D gene: -
clone size: once
J gene: TRBJ1-3
CDR3 DNA: TGTGCCAGCAGCTTAAGGGGCCAAGAGGGAAACACCATATATTTT
CDR3 protein: CASSLRGQEGNTIYF

V gene: TRBV19
D gene: TRBD1
clone size: -
J gene: TRBJ2-3
CDR3 DNA: TGTGCCAGTAGTTCGACAGGGCCAGGCACAGATACGCAGTATTTT
CDR3 protein: CASSSTGPGTDTQYF

V gene: TRBV12-3/TRBV12-4
D gene: TRBD2
clone size: -
J gene: TRBJ2-1
CDR3 DNA: TGTGCCAGCAGCCTTACTAGCGTCACTGAGCAGTTCTTC
CDR3 protein: CASSLTSVTEQFF

V gene: TRBV23-1
D gene: TRBD1
clone size: -
J gene: TRBJ1-5
CDR3 DNA: TGCGCCAGCATTACCGGGACAGGGCATCAGCCCCAGCATTTT
CDR3 protein: CASITGTGHQPQHF

V gene: TRBV4-2
D gene: TRBD2
clone size: -
J gene: TRBJ2-5
CDR3 DNA: TGTGCCAGCAGCCAAGAAGGCAGCGGCGGGGGGGAGACCCAGTACTTC
CDR3 protein: CASSQEGSGGGETQYF

V gene: TRBV19
D gene: TRBD1
clone size: -
J gene: TRBJ2-2
CDR3 DNA: TGTGCCACCTCCGGGACAGGGGATACCGGGGAGCTGTTTTTT
CDR3 protein: CATSGTGDTGELFF

V gene: TRBV7-2
D gene: TRBD2
clone size: -
J gene: TRBJ2-1
CDR3 DNA: TGTGCCAGCAGCCCAGATAGCGGGACCTACAATGAGCAGTTCTTC
CDR3 protein: CASSPDSGTYNEQFF

V gene: TRBV4-3
D gene: -
clone size: -
J gene: TRBJ2-2
CDR3 DNA: TGCGCCAGCAGCCCCTGGGCTGGAGGGACCGGGGAGCTGTTTTTT
CDR3 protein: CASSPWAGGTGELFF

V gene: TRBV29-1
D gene: -
clone size: -
J gene: TRBJ2-1
CDR3 DNA: TGCAGCGTCCCATCCCTAGCCCCCGTCGTCGATGAGCAGTTCTTC
CDR3 protein: CSVPSLAPVVDEQFF

V gene: TRBV11-2
D gene: -
clone size: -
J gene: TRBJ1-6
CDR3 DNA: TGTGCCAGCAGCTTATCTTCGACAGGAGTTAATTCACCCCTCCACTTT
CDR3 protein: CASSLSSTGVNSPLHF

V gene: TRBV14
D gene: -
clone size: -
J gene: TRBJ1-2
CDR3 DNA: TGTGCCAGCAGCCAAGAGGCCAGTAATGGCTACACCTTC
CDR3 protein: CASSQEASNGYTF

V gene: TRBV11-2
D gene: TRBD1
clone size: few
J gene: TRBJ2-7
CDR3 DNA: TGTGCCAGCAGCCCGACAGGGGTCGAGCAGTACTTC
CDR3 protein: CASSPTGVEQYF

V gene: TRBV7-2
D gene: -
clone size: -
J gene: TRBJ2-5
CDR3 DNA: TGTGCCAGCAGCTCAGGGGGGTTCCAAGAGACCCAGTACTTC
CDR3 protein: CASSSGGFQETQYF

V gene: TRBV7-2
D gene: -
clone size: few
J gene: TRBJ1-6
CDR3 DNA: TGTGCCAGCAGCTTAGCGAGAGGGTTCGGGTCACCCCTCCACTTT
CDR3 protein: CASSLARGFGSPLHF

V gene: TRBV5-1
D gene: TRBD2
clone size: -
J gene: TRBJ2-3
CDR3 DNA: TGCGCCAGCAGCTTGGGCGGGGGGGCCGCAGATACGCAGTATTTT
CDR3 protein: CASSLGGGAADTQYF